This T cell receptor (beta chain) stems from a study of Ad26.COV2.S vaccination and SARS-CoV-2 variants. Study context: Once or twice, 56 days apart, Ad26.COV2.S was delivered intramuscularly.

Repertoires were generated with immunoSEQ multiplex PCR, while TCRdb's copy carries only in-frame clones and drops some. The sample yields some 320,000 clones, about 86% seen once. Trimming cost V 6 bases and J 3 bases, with 15 bases left between them. Germline CDR1 reads SGHDT; CDR2 reads YYEEEE. This CDR3 region has 14 residues. Treatment indicated: about 20 received Ad26.COV2.S at low or high dose, single or two shots; roughly five received placebo; per-sample allocation not given. Samples analyzed were those drawn on day 63 after the first vaccine or placebo injection. The study used a vaccine consisting of an Ad26 vector that expressed Wuhan-strain SARS-CoV-2 spike. Study-level results: Vaccinated individuals (as opposed to placebo recipients) had higher spike-specific TCR breadth. Once vaccination had occurred, spike-specific CD8+ and CD4+ T cell responses reportedly showed substantial breadth.

This clone was detected once. Its antigen remains unknown. The source of this sequence is a person aged 18-65 years who received the Ad26.COV2.S COVID-19 vaccine or a placebo. Sequences were derived from peripheral blood, sampled in a trial of Ad26.COV2.S vaccine versus placebo. The rearrangement uses TRBV5-6 and TRBJ1-2; the D gene is possibly TRBD1 (5 bases). The CDR3 bases are TGTGCCAGCATCACAGGCCAGCTACACTATGGCTACACCTTC. Encoded protein: CASITGQLHYGYTF. The variable domain in full, completed from reference TRBV5-6 and TRBJ1-2, reads DAGVTQSPTHLIKTRGQQVTLRCSPKSGHDTVSWYQQALGQGPQFIFQYYEEEERQRGNFPDRFSGHQFPNYSSELNVNALLLGDSALYLCASITGQLHYGYTFGSGTRLTVV.